This entry is about one T cell receptor (beta chain). Its antigen is not known. The study ran its PCR with 60 Vbeta and 13 Jbeta primers. TCRdb's table, derived via immunoSEQ multiplex PCR, lists solely in-frame clones and lacks some. The table shows some 60,000 clones, with around 87% occurring only once. The data originate from a study of cytomegalovirus exposure and HLA in healthy donors. General study points: An analysis was carried out at a later point. It showed that HLA-associated TCR beta chains were more clonally expanded than equally common non-associated chains. Some TCR beta chains (around 180 of them) were listed as cytomegalovirus-associated.

Each donor's status was that of a healthy bone marrow donor. Looked up from germline, CDR1 is SGHVS and CDR2 is FQNEAQ. Between the trimmed V and J ends, which lost 6 bases and 10 bases, there was a span of 18 bases. CDR3 size: 13 residues. The chain uses TRBV7-8 and TRBJ1-2, with D possibly matching TRBD1 (6 bases). This TCR was sampled from a man aged 18 to 30 in good health and CMV-seronegative. Material: PBMCs. The CDR3 sequence is CASSSGESSVYTF. The CDR3 bases are TGTGCCAGCAGTTCAGGGGAGAGTTCTGTCTACACCTTC.